This entry lists 20 T cell receptor beta chains sequenced from one sample in a study of CD8 T cells in Susac syndrome. The authors reverse transcribed roughly 0.5 to 1 ug RNA with random hexamers. Via MiXCR, TCRdb re-called the immunoSEQ multiplex PCR reads, giving one row per CDR3 protein. This table has 200,000 to 250,000 distinct CDR3 sequences, just under 95% appearing once. The sequenced sample was CD4+ T cells from PBMCs. The receptors derive from a human donor with multiple sclerosis.

This chain connects TRBV6-4 to TRBJ2-3, with D tentatively TRBD1 (5 bases). With 4 bases removed from V and 0 bases from J, the gap between germline ends came to 11 bases. Per germline, CDR1 MRHNA and CDR2 SNTAGT. The CDR3 length is 15 residues. The CDR3 nucleotides are TGTGCCAGCAGTGCTTGGGGCACTAGCACAGATACGCAGTATTTT. Its protein is CASSAWGTSTDTQYF.

In this sample, this clonotype turned up once. The rearrangement uses TRBV20-1 and TRBJ1-1; maybe TRBD1 (6 bases). This CDR3 comprises 14 residues. Trimming stripped 5 bases from V and 3 bases from J, with 16 bases between. Germline loops: CDR1 DFQATT, CDR2 SNEGSKA (reference sequence). The DNA of the CDR3 is TGCAGTGCTCAGCACCCCGCAGGGGACACTGAAGCTTTCTTT. It codes for CSAQHPAGDTEAFF.

The J gene is TRBJ2-7, the V gene TRBV3-1; perhaps TRBD1 as D (6 bases). Trimming removed 4 bases at V and 3 bases at J, with 13 bases between. The CDR3 consists of 14 residues. Per the germline V gene, CDR1 is LGHDT and CDR2 is YNNKEL (reference sequence). Here the CDR3 DNA reads TGTGCCAGCAGCCGCCGGGACACCAACTACGAGCAGTACTTC. Its protein is CASSRRDTNYEQYF.

The sample holds a few counts of this clonotype. The chain recombines TRBV7-9 with TRBJ2-3; D might be TRBD1 (5 bases). The CDR3 covers 14 residues. Germline-derived CDR1 and CDR2 are SEHNR and FQNEAQ (reference sequence). The V end lost 5 bases, the J end lost 0 bases, and 9 bases lay between the germline ends. The DNA of the CDR3 is TGTGCCAGCAGCGTGACAGCTAGCACAGATACGCAGTATTTT. It codes for CASSVTASTDTQYF.

This chain uses TRBV20-1 with TRBJ2-3; a possible D gene is TRBD2 (7 bases). The V gene lost 6 bases and the J gene lost 5 bases, with 18 bases spanning the gap. Germline assignment: CDR1 DFQATT and CDR2 SNEGSKA (reference sequence). The CDR3 contains 14 residues. CDR3 sequence (DNA): TGCAGTGCCCCTCTAGGGGGGGCCTTAGATACGCAGTATTTT. As protein: CSAPLGGALDTQYF.

J is TRBJ2-5 and V is TRBV12-3 or TRBV12-4, with D unresolved. This CDR3 contains 13 residues. The V and J ends lost 6 bases and 2 bases respectively, with 10 bases between them. The CDR3 bases are TGTGCCAGCAGCTCGAGGAGTCAAGAGACCCAGTACTTC. It translates to CASSSRSQETQYF.

The rearrangement links TRBV29-1 to TRBJ2-7; D call uncertain. The J call may be in error: the DNA end matches TRBJ2-1 better. Germline-derived CDR1 and CDR2 are SQVTM and ANQGSEA. The length of the CDR3 is 11 residues. CDR3 region: CSVGRSYEQFF. The CDR3 DNA sequence: TGCAGCGTAGGAAGGTCGTACGAGCAGTTCTTC.

CDR3 DNA sequence: TGTGCCAGCAGCTTATCTCACGGACAGGGCATCTATGGCTACACCTTC. This codes for CASSLSHGQGIYGYTF. The V call is TRBV7-2, the J call TRBJ1-2, with 8 positions matching TRBD1. The CDR3 consists of 16 residues. Germline lookup yields CDR1 SGHTA and CDR2 FQGNSA. J gave up 4 bases and V 2 bases, and 9 bases lay outside the gene matches. Variable domain in full (rest from reference TRBV7-2 and TRBJ1-2): GAGVSQSPSNKVTEKGKDVELRCDPISGHTALYWYRQSLGQGLEFLIYFQGNSAPDKSGLPSDRFSAERTGGSVSTLTIQRTQQEDSAVYLCASSLSHGQGIYGYTFGSGTRLTVV.

The V call is TRBV15, the J call TRBJ1-6, with 8 bases matching TRBD1. CDR1 is LNHNV and CDR2 is YYDKDF in the germline V gene (reference sequence). V lost 4 bases to trimming and J lost 7 bases; unmatched junction nucleotides: 6. The CDR3 sequence is 15 residues long. The CDR3, as DNA: TGTGCCACCAGCAACGGCAGGGGGCCGAATTCACCCCTCCACTTT. This gives the protein CATSNGRGPNSPLHF.

V and J are TRBV28 and TRBJ2-1; 7 bases align to TRBD1. The V and J ends lost 3 bases and 9 bases, in that order; junction bases with no gene match: 2. The CDR3 consists of 12 residues. Germline loops: CDR1 MDHEN, CDR2 SYDVKM. The CDR3 loop is CASSLAGGEQFF. CDR3 in DNA: TGTGCCAGCAGTTTGGCAGGGGGTGAGCAGTTCTTC. Variable domain in full (rest from reference TRBV28 and TRBJ2-1): DVKVTQSSRYLVKRTGEKVFLECVQDMDHENMFWYRQDPGLGLRLIYFSYDVKMKEKGDIPEGYSVSREKKERFSLILESASTNQTSMYLCASSLAGGEQFFGPGTRLTVL.

The table lists this clonotype with many counts. The CDR3, as DNA: TGTGCCTGGAGTGGCGACAGCAATCAGCCCCAGCATTTT. Translation: CAWSGDSNQPQHF. The rearrangement joins TRBV30 to TRBJ1-5; D remains unclear. Per the germline V gene, CDR1 is GTSNPN and CDR2 is SVGIG (reference sequence). Trimming cost V 1 base and J 1 base, with 5 bases left between them. The CDR3 is 13 residues long.

The V call is TRBV12-3 or TRBV12-4, the J call TRBJ2-3, with D unclear. The CDR3 has 13 amino acids. The V end lost 3 bases, the J end lost 0 bases, and 4 bases lay between the germline ends. This CDR3 reads CASSFSSTDTQYF. In DNA, the CDR3 is TGTGCCAGCAGTTTTTCTAGCACAGATACGCAGTATTTT.

V gene TRBV20-1 combines with J gene TRBJ2-2; 7 bases align to TRBD1. Germline lookup yields CDR1 DFQATT and CDR2 SNEGSKA (reference sequence). Germline trimming cut 5 bases from V and 3 bases from J; bases unmatched to any gene: 6. This CDR3 comprises 14 residues. CDR3 region: CSAPRTGDTGELFF. For the CDR3, the DNA is TGCAGTGCTCCTCGGACAGGTGACACCGGGGAGCTGTTTTTT.

This chain connects TRBV30 to TRBJ1-1, with no clear D. Trimming stripped 3 bases from V and 6 bases from J, with 8 bases between. The CDR3 consists of 11 residues. Germline CDR1 reads GTSNPN; CDR2 reads SVGIG (reference sequence). The CDR3 spells CAWRGRAEAFF. In DNA, the CDR3 is TGTGCCTGGAGGGGTAGGGCTGAAGCTTTCTTT.

The chain has TRBV29-1 and TRBJ2-2, with 9 bases that match TRBD1. The V gene end was trimmed by 3 bases and the J gene end by 7 bases; junction bases not matched to a gene: 9. This CDR3 spans 15 amino acids. The V gene's germline CDR1 is SQVTM and CDR2 ANQGSEA. As DNA, the CDR3 is TGCAGCGTTGAGTTGTGGGACAGGGATGTCGGGGAGCTGTTTTTT. Encoded protein: CSVELWDRDVGELFF.

The chain uses TRBV20-1 and TRBJ2-1; 8 bases map to TRBD1. The CDR3 totals 15 residues. The trim removed 5 bases at V and 4 bases at J, leaving 10 bases unmatched. CDR1 is DFQATT and CDR2 is SNEGSKA in the germline V gene (reference sequence). The CDR3 is CSAHRQGARYNEQFF. The DNA for the CDR3 is TGCAGTGCTCACCGTCAGGGGGCGCGGTACAATGAGCAGTTCTTC.

CDR3 residues: CASTRGREGSPLHF. CDR3 bases: TGTGCCAGCACCCGAGGGAGGGAGGGATCACCCCTCCACTTT. This sequence joins TRBV12-3 or TRBV12-4 and TRBJ1-6; no reliable D call. This CDR3 has 14 amino acids. The V and J ends lost 7 bases and 10 bases respectively, with 17 bases between them.

CDR3 sequence reads: CAISLDRENTEAFF. DNA of the CDR3: TGTGCCATCAGTTTGGACAGGGAAAACACTGAAGCTTTCTTT. The chain employs TRBV10-3 and TRBJ1-1, with 8 nucleotides matching TRBD1. V shed 5 bases and J 2 bases; nucleotides not matched to a gene: 4. Germline V gene sequence: CDR1 ENHRY, CDR2 SYGVKD. This CDR3 contains 14 residues.

This clonotype was counted a single time. V usage is TRBV20-1 and J usage is TRBJ1-6; the D gene is possibly TRBD1 (5 bases). This CDR3 is 12 amino acids long. From germline, CDR1 is DFQATT and CDR2 SNEGSKA (reference sequence). V was pared by 1 base and J by 9 bases, with 7 bases between. The CDR3 sequence is CSARAGSSPLHF. CDR3 DNA sequence: TGCAGTGCTAGAGCAGGGAGTTCACCCCTCCACTTT.

The J gene is TRBJ1-6, the V gene TRBV7-9; 7 positions agree with TRBD1. The CDR3 has 15 amino acids. Germline V gene lookup returns CDR1 SEHNR and CDR2 FQNEAQ (reference sequence). V was pared by 3 bases and J by 11 bases, with 10 bases of the junction left unmatched. The CDR3 loop reads CASSLARGDMPPLHF. CDR3 nucleotides: TGTGCCAGCAGCTTGGCCAGGGGGGATATGCCACCCCTCCACTTT.